Listed here are 25 T cell receptor beta chains from one sample, sequenced in a study of blood T cell repertoires in COVID-19. Using immunoSEQ multiplex PCR, the repertoire was profiled, and TCRdb retains in-frame clones only, with some absent. The sample lists 160,000 or so clones, about 81% occurring once. Sequenced: peripheral blood. All receptors come from a man in his 60s with active or convalescent COVID-19.

The table lists this clone with a count of one. This chain connects TRBV4-1 to TRBJ1-5; D not resolved. The CDR3 covers 14 residues. Between the trimmed V and J ends, which lost 0 bases and 6 bases, there was a span of 9 bases. Germline V CDR1 and CDR2: MGHRA, YSYEKL. Here the CDR3 reads CASSQEWEGQPQHF. Written as DNA, the CDR3 is TGCGCCAGCAGCCAAGAGTGGGAGGGTCAGCCCCAGCATTTT.

The genes are TRBV7-9 and TRBJ1-2; 8 bases agree with TRBD1. The CDR3 has 15 amino acids. Unmatched junction bases numbered 5, after V lost 2 bases and J lost 3 bases. Germline lookup yields CDR1 SEHNR and CDR2 FQNEAQ (reference sequence). The CDR3: CASSLTQGADYGYTF. DNA of the CDR3: TGTGCCAGCAGCTTAACGCAGGGGGCGGACTATGGCTACACCTTC.

V usage is TRBV7-9 and J usage is TRBJ1-2; D not resolved. Germline values: CDR1 SEHNR, CDR2 FQNEAQ (reference sequence). The V end was cut by 5 bases, the J end by 6 bases, with 16 bases between. This CDR3 region has 14 residues. This CDR3 reads CASSHLAERNGYTF. The CDR3 coding sequence is TGTGCCAGCAGCCATCTGGCGGAGCGAAATGGCTACACCTTC.

For this clone: The junction does not match germline at one end; this may be a read error. The chain combines TRBV28 with TRBJ1-2; no clear D. Germline V gene sequence: CDR1 MDHEN, CDR2 SYDVKM. CDR3 length: 12 amino acids. CDR3 DNA: TGTGCCAGCAGACCACCCTTGGGCGGGCATTCCTTC. It specifies CASRPPLGGHSF.

The chain links TRBV2 to TRBJ2-1; D not resolved. The CDR3 extends over 11 amino acids. With 5 bases removed from V and 7 bases from J, the gap between germline ends came to 6 bases. Germline V gene data show CDR1 as SNHLY and CDR2 as FYNNEI. The CDR3 loop reads CASSFSNEQFF. In DNA, the CDR3 is TGTGCCAGCAGTTTTAGTAATGAGCAGTTCTTC.

V gene TRBV25-1 combines with J gene TRBJ2-7; TRBD2 might be the D (6 bases). CDR1 is MGHDK, CDR2 SYGVNS, per germline. Trimming took off 4 bases at V and 3 bases at J, with 7 bases between the two ends. The CDR3 spans 12 residues. The CDR3 bases are TGTGCCAGCAGTGGAGCGGGCTACGAGCAGTACTTC. Its translation: CASSGAGYEQYF.

V gene TRBV18 combines with J gene TRBJ1-2; TRBD1 aligns across 8 bases. Trimming removed 5 bases from V and 2 bases from J; junction bases left unmatched: 7. The CDR3 loop spans 15 amino acids. The germline V gene encodes CDR1 KGHSH and CDR2 LQKENI. CDR3 in amino acids: CASSTQGAFNYGYTF. CDR3 sequence (DNA): TGTGCCAGCTCAACTCAGGGGGCGTTCAACTATGGCTACACCTTC.

The J gene is TRBJ1-2, the V gene TRBV12-3 or TRBV12-4; D gene uncertain. V lost 1 base to trimming and J lost 7 bases, with 10 bases between them. CDR3 length equals 13 residues. The CDR3 loop reads CASSLVRLSGYTF. The CDR3 bases are TGTGCCAGCAGTTTAGTCAGACTCTCTGGCTACACCTTC.

V is TRBV19 and J is TRBJ1-1; D not resolved. The length of the CDR3 is 13 residues. V was pared by 1 base and J by 1 base, with 4 bases between. Germline CDR1 and CDR2: LNHDA and SQIVND (reference sequence). CDR3 amino acids: CASSIGRNTEAFF. DNA of the CDR3: TGTGCCAGTAGTATAGGCAGGAACACTGAAGCTTTCTTT.

The CDR3 here is CASSLGAGRSTDTQYF. For the CDR3, the DNA is TGTGCCAGCAGCTTGGGTGCGGGCAGAAGCACAGATACGCAGTATTTT. The genes are TRBV11-2 and TRBJ2-3, with D possibly matching TRBD2 (5 bases). CDR3 length: 16 amino acids. Germline CDR1 SGHAT, CDR2 FQNNGV. Between the trimmed V and J ends, which lost 3 bases and 0 bases, there was a span of 13 bases.

The chain carries TRBV11-3 and TRBJ1-1; 9 bases match TRBD1. This CDR3 region has 18 residues. Germline V gene lookup returns CDR1 SGHNT and CDR2 YENEEA. The trim removed 5 bases at V and 1 base at J, leaving 14 bases unmatched. CDR3 loop: CASSGGQGLVIANTEAFF. Here the CDR3 DNA reads TGTGCCAGCAGCGGGGGACAGGGATTAGTTATTGCGAACACTGAAGCTTTCTTT.

The V and J genes are TRBV3-1 (or the pseudogene TRBV3-2) and TRBJ1-6, with 9 bases identical to TRBD1. Looked up from germline, CDR1 is LGHDT and CDR2 is YNNKEL (reference sequence). The CDR3 sequence is 14 residues long. V shed 8 bases and J 7 bases; nucleotides not matched to a gene: 6. The CDR3 DNA is TGTGCCAGCCGCCCGGGACAGGGAAATTCACCCCTCCACTTT. It specifies CASRPGQGNSPLHF.

The chain carries TRBV24-1 and TRBJ2-1; 8 bases line up with TRBD1. J gave up 5 bases and V 3 bases, and 8 bases lay outside the gene matches. Per the germline V gene, CDR1 is KGHDR and CDR2 is SFDVKD. The CDR3 length is 16 residues. In nucleotides, the CDR3 is TGTGCCACCAGTGATCCAAGACAGGGGACCCACAATGAGCAGTTCTTC. Its translation is CATSDPRQGTHNEQFF.

V gene TRBV5-1 combines with J gene TRBJ2-1, with no clear D. V gave up 4 bases and J gave up 1 base, with 9 bases separating them. Germline V CDR1 and CDR2: SGHRS, YFSETQ. There are 14 residues in the CDR3. The CDR3 nucleotides are TGCGCCAGCAGCCTGCCCGGGTCCTACAATGAGCAGTTCTTC. Its protein is CASSLPGSYNEQFF.

The chain joins TRBV12-2 to TRBJ1-2. TRBV12-2 is a pseudogene. The CDR3 covers 12 residues. The CDR3 region has the DNA TGTGCAAGTCCCGCACGAGTCTATGGCTACACCTTC. It encodes CASPARVYGYTF.

As to this clone: One junction end does not reproduce the germline sequence, and a read error may be involved. The chain links TRBV14 to TRBJ2-7; 7 nucleotides agree with TRBD1. The CDR3 loop spans 13 amino acids. The germline gives CDR1 SGHDN, CDR2 FVKESK. The CDR3 sequence: CASSQETGLSVIF. The CDR3, as DNA: TGTGCCAGCAGCCAAGAGACAGGGCTCTCCGTGATTTTC.

As DNA, the CDR3 is TGTGCCAGCACCCCAGGGACAGGGGGCTTTAATACGCAGTATTTT. Its translation is CASTPGTGGFNTQYF. This sequence joins TRBV6-5 and TRBJ2-3; TRBD1 aligns across 12 bases. The CDR3 loop spans 15 amino acids. V shed 7 bases, J shed 7 bases, and the junction held 9 bases outside the gene matches. The germline V gene has CDR1 MNHEY and CDR2 SVGAGI.

This clone was seen only once. The chain uses TRBV2 and TRBJ1-3; TRBD1 matches 7 bases. The CDR3 totals 12 residues. CDR1 and CDR2 from the germline V gene are SNHLY and FYNNEI. With 9 bases clipped from V and 1 base from J, the junction kept 0 bases outside the gene matches. The CDR3 sequence: CARQGSGNTIYF. The CDR3 region has the DNA TGTGCCAGACAGGGGTCTGGAAACACCATATATTTT.

This sequence joins TRBV10-1 and TRBJ1-1; 7 bases are a match to TRBD1. The germline CDR1 and CDR2 sequences are WNHNN and SYGVQD (reference sequence). V shed 4 bases, J shed 4 bases, and the junction held 6 bases outside the gene matches. The CDR3 contains 14 residues. The CDR3 coding sequence is TGCGCCAGCAGTGCGCAAACAGGGGTCACTGAAGCTTTCTTT. Residues: CASSAQTGVTEAFF.

The chain couples TRBV19 to TRBJ1-5; 7 nucleotides match TRBD1. The ends lost 5 bases at V and 2 bases at J; junction bases unmatched: 3. This CDR3 spans 14 amino acids. Germline V gene lookup returns CDR1 LNHDA and CDR2 SQIVND (reference sequence). The DNA for the CDR3 is TGTGCCAGTAGTGCCAGGGGGGGCAATCAGCCCCAGCATTTT. Its protein product is CASSARGGNQPQHF.

CDR3 loop: CASSVGQGNGYTF. The DNA for the CDR3 is TGTGCCAGCAGCGTAGGTCAGGGGAATGGCTACACCTTC. The V call is TRBV9, the J call TRBJ1-2; the D gene is possibly TRBD1 (6 bases). Germline V gene sequence: CDR1 SGDLS, CDR2 YYNGEE. The CDR3 runs 13 residues. Trimming stripped 0 bases from V and 6 bases from J, with 9 bases between.

This clone has a single count. This sequence joins TRBV6-6 and TRBJ1-2, with 8 bases aligning to TRBD1. Unmatched junction bases numbered 4, after V lost 5 bases and J lost 5 bases. The CDR3 runs to 13 residues. In germline, CDR1 is MNHNY, CDR2 SVGAGI (reference sequence). The CDR3 nucleotides are TGTGCCAGCAGTCTACAGGGGGAATATGGCTACACCTTC. This sequence encodes CASSLQGEYGYTF.

The chain joins TRBV19 to TRBJ1-6; tentatively, D is TRBD1 (6 bases). V lost 7 bases and J lost 6, with 13 bases in between. This CDR3 has 14 amino acids. Germline V gene data show CDR1 as LNHDA and CDR2 as SQIVND (reference sequence). Here the CDR3 DNA reads TGTGCCAGTACCTCACAGGGCGCTAATTCACCCCTCCACTTT. Its protein is CASTSQGANSPLHF.

This chain links TRBV27 with TRBJ2-1, with 14 positions matching TRBD2. The CDR3 has 15 amino acids. In germline, CDR1 is MNHEY, CDR2 SMNVEV (reference sequence). V trimming: 5 bases; J trimming: 9 bases; junction bases outside the gene matches: 6. This chain's CDR3 is CASSLRLAGGLEQFF. The CDR3 DNA is TGTGCCAGCAGTCTGCGACTAGCGGGAGGGCTTGAGCAGTTCTTC.

DNA for the CDR3: TGTGCCAGCAGGTCGCAGGGGGGAAACACCATATATTTT. It specifies CASRSQGGNTIYF. This sequence joins TRBV6-5 and TRBJ1-3, with D possibly matching TRBD1 (6 bases). CDR1 and CDR2 from the germline V gene are MNHEY and SVGAGI. The V end was cut by 6 bases, the J end by 4 bases, with 10 bases between. CDR3 length equals 13 residues.